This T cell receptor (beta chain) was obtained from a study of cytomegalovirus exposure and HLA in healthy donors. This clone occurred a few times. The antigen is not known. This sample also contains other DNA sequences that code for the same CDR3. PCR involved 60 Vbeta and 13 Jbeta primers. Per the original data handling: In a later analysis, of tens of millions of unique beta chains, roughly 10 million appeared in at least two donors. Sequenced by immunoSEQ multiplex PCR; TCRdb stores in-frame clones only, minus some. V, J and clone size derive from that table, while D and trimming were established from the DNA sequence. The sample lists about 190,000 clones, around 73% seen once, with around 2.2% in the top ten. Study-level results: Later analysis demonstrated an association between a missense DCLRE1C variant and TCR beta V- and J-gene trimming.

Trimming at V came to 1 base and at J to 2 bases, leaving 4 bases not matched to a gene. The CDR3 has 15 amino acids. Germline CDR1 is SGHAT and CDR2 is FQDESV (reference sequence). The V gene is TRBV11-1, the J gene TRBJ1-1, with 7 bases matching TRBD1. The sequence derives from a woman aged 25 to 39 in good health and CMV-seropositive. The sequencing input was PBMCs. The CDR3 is CASSLVAGGNTEAFF. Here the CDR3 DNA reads TGTGCCAGCAGCTTAGTTGCAGGGGGAAACACTGAAGCTTTCTTT.